These 3 T cell receptor beta chains came from one sample sequenced in a study of cytomegalovirus exposure and HLA in healthy donors. Primers included in the PCR were 60 Vbeta and 13 Jbeta primers. TCRdb's copy holds only in-frame clones and misses some; the assay was immunoSEQ multiplex PCR. The sample records about 160,000 clones, roughly 80% being singletons. The sample comprised PBMCs. The receptor source for this set is a man aged 25 to 40 in good health and CMV-seropositive.

This clone occurred once. V gene TRBV13 combines with J gene TRBJ1-2; 7 nucleotides match TRBD1. CDR1 is PRHDT, CDR2 FYEKMQ, per germline (reference sequence). With 4 bases clipped from V and 2 bases from J, the junction kept 7 bases outside the gene matches. The CDR3 sequence is 15 residues long. The CDR3 reads CASSSRMTGNYGYTF. The CDR3 bases are TGTGCCAGCAGCTCTCGTATGACAGGGAACTATGGCTACACCTTC.

This clone came up a few times. This chain joins TRBV4-1 and TRBJ2-7; maybe TRBD1 (6 bases). V gave up 0 bases and J gave up 4 bases, with 13 bases separating them. The CDR3 is 15 residues long. CDR1 and CDR2 from the germline V gene are MGHRA and YSYEKL. The chain's CDR3 is CASSQDSGQMYEQYF. Here the CDR3 DNA reads TGCGCCAGCAGCCAAGATTCTGGACAGATGTACGAGCAGTACTTC.

The V call is TRBV6-1, the J call TRBJ1-2; tentative D call: TRBD1 (5 bases). Germline lookup yields CDR1 MNHNS and CDR2 SASEGT. Trimming shortened V by 4 bases and J by 2 bases, and 11 bases separated the two germline ends. The CDR3 loop spans 14 amino acids. The CDR3 spells CASSVYRRNYGYTF. CDR3 nucleotides: TGTGCCAGCAGTGTTTACAGGCGAAACTATGGCTACACCTTC.